This T cell receptor (beta chain) appears in the sequencing data of a study of shared clonotypes between healthy human individuals. Libraries were prepared by immunoSEQ multiplex PCR; TCRdb keeps only in-frame clonotypes and omits some of them. The table lists millions of clones, 85% to 95% of them singletons. Terminally differentiated effector memory CD45RA+ cells were left out of the naive CD8 fraction, which was CD45RO-negative and positively selected for CCR7. Overall study results and limits: The study generally estimated greater richness for naive than memory subsets. Several donors shared about 4.8% of their naive CD4 clonotypes.

Comments on this clone: Its target is not known.

V lost 3 bases and J lost 0; bases outside the gene matches: 14. CDR3 length: 19 residues. Germline V gives CDR1 MNHNS, CDR2 SASEGT. The sequence was obtained from a man aged 18 to 29 in good health. Some clones in this sample may be carry-over from other donors' samples. Sequencing was performed on naive CD8+ T cells from PBMCs. The chain is built from TRBV6-1 and TRBJ2-4; TRBD2 aligns across 7 bases. The CDR3 loop is CASSETRWLAEGAKNIQYF. The CDR3, as DNA: TGTGCCAGCAGTGAGACTCGTTGGCTAGCGGAGGGAGCCAAAAACATTCAGTACTTC.